The next 5 T cell receptor beta chains were all read from a single sample in a study of blood T cells in healthy people across ages. PCR was performed a second time for about 7 to 12 cycles using a sample-barcoded 5' primer and a J-beta primer mix. One entry per CDR3 protein, called by TCRdb with MiXCR from the 5' RACE reads. In the table there are about 1.6 million distinct CDR3 sequences, roughly a third of which are singletons. Sequencing used blood. The receptors stem from a woman aged 25-40 years in good health.

In its sample, this clonotype was seen a few times. The chain has TRBV7-2 and TRBJ1-1, with a tentative D call TRBD1 (5 bases). Trimming removed 1 base at V and 4 bases at J, with 13 bases between. Per germline, CDR1 SGHTA and CDR2 FQGNSA. There are 15 residues in the CDR3. CDR3 loop: CASSLGGGWITEAFF. CDR3 in DNA: TGTGCCAGCAGCTTAGGCGGGGGATGGATCACTGAAGCTTTCTTT.

V is TRBV20-1 and J is TRBJ2-5; D might be TRBD2 (6 bases). Between the trimmed V and J ends, which lost 5 bases and 2 bases, there was a span of 15 bases. This CDR3 has 14 amino acids. CDR1 is DFQATT and CDR2 is SNEGSKA in the germline V gene (reference sequence). CDR3 sequence (DNA): TGCAGTGCTCAGTACGGGACTCGTCAAGAGACCCAGTACTTC. Protein: CSAQYGTRQETQYF.

With respect to this clonotype: One junction end disagrees with the germline gene, perhaps due to a read error. The chain employs TRBV18 and TRBJ1-2; D uncertain. Germline V gene data show CDR1 as KGHSH and CDR2 as LQKENI. The CDR3 totals 14 residues. Here the CDR3 DNA reads TGTGCCAGTTCACCGGGTGCCCGAGAAGTGAGCTACACCTTC. As protein: CASSPGAREVSYTF. The variable domain in full, completed from reference TRBV18 and TRBJ1-2, reads NAGVMQNPRHLVRRRGQEARLRCSPMKGHSHVYWYRQLPEEGLKFMVYLQKENIIDESGMPKERFSAEFPKEGPSILRIQQVVRGDSAAYFCASSPGAREVSYTFGSGTRLTVV.

The chain has TRBV7-9 and TRBJ2-3; D is possibly TRBD2 (6 bases). Germline values: CDR1 SEHNR, CDR2 FQNEAQ (reference sequence). The CDR3 sequence is 17 residues long. The ends were cut back, 5 bases at V and 0 bases at J, with 18 bases in the middle. The DNA of the CDR3 is TGTGCCAGCAGCCGCAAGGCGGGGAGCGGTAGCACAGATACGCAGTATTTT. The encoded protein is CASSRKAGSGSTDTQYF.

The V and J genes are TRBV7-9 and TRBJ2-1; 8 nucleotides match TRBD2. The germline V gene encodes CDR1 SEHNR and CDR2 FQNEAQ (reference sequence). Trimming took 4 bases from V and 8 from J; bases not matched to a gene: 13. The CDR3 is made up of 16 amino acids. The CDR3 region has the DNA TGTGCCAGCAGCTCGTTACTAGCGGTAAAAGGACATGAGCAGTTCTTC. This gives the protein CASSSLLAVKGHEQFF.